The sample holds a few counts of the clone carrying this T cell receptor beta chain. As yet, its antigen is unknown. TCRdb processed the reads anew with MiXCR; each CDR3 protein has one entry. The sample holds 200,000 or so distinct CDR3 sequences; 35% to 40% are singletons and the top ten take 55% to 70%. This specimen belongs to a study of T cell repertoires in cytomegalovirus infection. Study-wide context: Recently described HLA-C-restricted plus well-studied HLA-B-restricted CMV epitopes were used. Matching HLA type and CMV infection were both indicated by public TCR beta signatures. Study results and caveats: Cumulative frequency of public TCR beta families picked out carriers of CMV plus the relevant HLA. HLA-C-restricted CMV-specific TCR beta clonotypes were dominant in the ex vivo response.

V lost 7 bases, J lost 6 bases, and 13 bases lay in between. Germline lookup yields CDR1 MNHEY and CDR2 SVGAGI. The CDR3 is 13 amino acids. The TCR sequence derives from a human donor in good health (CMV status not recorded). Some clones in this sample may be carry-over from other donors' samples. This specimen consisted of CD8+ T cells from cultured PBMCs, obtained from culture after CMV antigen stimulation. V and J are TRBV6-5 and TRBJ1-5; D gene uncertain. The CDR3 here is CASMMAEGQPQHF. The CDR3 DNA follows: TGTGCCAGCATGATGGCAGAAGGTCAGCCCCAGCATTTT.